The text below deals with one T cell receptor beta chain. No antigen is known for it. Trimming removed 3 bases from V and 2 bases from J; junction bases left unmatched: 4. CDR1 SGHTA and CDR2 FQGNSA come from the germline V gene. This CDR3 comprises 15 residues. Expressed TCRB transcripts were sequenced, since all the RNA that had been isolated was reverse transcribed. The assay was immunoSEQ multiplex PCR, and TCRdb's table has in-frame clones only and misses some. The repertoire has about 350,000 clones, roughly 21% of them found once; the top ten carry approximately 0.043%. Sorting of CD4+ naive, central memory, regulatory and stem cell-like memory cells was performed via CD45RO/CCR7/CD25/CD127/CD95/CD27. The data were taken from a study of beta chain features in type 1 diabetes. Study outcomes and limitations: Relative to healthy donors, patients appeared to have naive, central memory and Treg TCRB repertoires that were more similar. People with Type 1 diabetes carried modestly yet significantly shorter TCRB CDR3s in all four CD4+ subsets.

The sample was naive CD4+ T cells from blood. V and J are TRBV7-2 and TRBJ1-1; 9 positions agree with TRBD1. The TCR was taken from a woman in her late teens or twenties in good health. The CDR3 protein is CASSFDTGGNTEAFF. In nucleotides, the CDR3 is TGTGCCAGCAGCTTCGATACAGGGGGCAACACTGAAGCTTTCTTT.